One and the same sample provided the 9 T cell receptor beta chains below, sequenced in a study of shared clonotypes between healthy human individuals (dated by TCRdb to 2020 to 2021). The library was prepared using the immunoSEQ multiplex PCR assay. TCRdb's version of the immuneACCESS table is confined to in-frame rearrangements and falls short of the full clone set. An unresolved V gene accounts for under half of the shortfall where checked; the remainder is of unknown origin. This sample has about 1.5 million clones in its table, and roughly 95% of those were observed once. Roughly 1.1% of the sample comes from the top ten. The sequenced sample consisted of naive CD4+ T cells sorted from blood. What this sample's cell subset or site label stands for: CD45RA+ positively selected. These receptors were collected from a young man in good health.

V is TRBV4-1 and J is TRBJ1-2; TRBD1 is a possible D gene (5 bases). The CDR3 is 15 residues long. With 4 bases removed from V and 4 bases from J, the gap between germline ends came to 16 bases. CDR1 and CDR2 (germline): MGHRA, YSYEKL. This CDR3 is CASSLRSGMSYGYTF. For the CDR3, the DNA is TGCGCCAGCAGCCTTAGATCAGGGATGAGCTATGGCTACACCTTC.

With respect to this clone: One junction end does not reproduce the germline sequence, and a read error may be involved. The rearrangement joins TRBV15 to TRBJ2-1, with D unclear. CDR1 LNHNV and CDR2 YYDKDF come from the germline V gene (reference sequence). This CDR3 region has 11 residues. CDR3 sequence (DNA): TGTGCCACCAACAGAACGACTCAGCAGTTCTTC. Its protein is CATNRTTQQFF.

The chain joins TRBV11-2 to TRBJ2-2, with a possible D match to TRBD2 (7 bases). Germline CDR1 is SGHAT and CDR2 is FQNNGV. The CDR3 totals 15 residues. Trimming left V 1 base short and J 4 bases short, with 10 bases between. The CDR3 sequence is CASSLVGGLTGELFF. CDR3 DNA: TGTGCCAGCAGCTTAGTGGGGGGGCTCACCGGGGAGCTGTTTTTT.

The chain links TRBV25-1 to TRBJ2-7, with D unresolved. V dropped 4 bases and J dropped 4 bases, with 14 bases sitting between them. Germline V gene sequence: CDR1 MGHDK, CDR2 SYGVNS. The CDR3 is made up of 14 amino acids. The CDR3 spells CASSGDPLLYEQYF. CDR3 nucleotide sequence: TGTGCCAGCAGTGGCGACCCCCTGCTGTACGAGCAGTACTTC.

To note about this clone: One junction end does not reproduce the germline sequence, and a read error may be involved. The chain is built from TRBV5-1 and TRBJ2-7, with D possibly TRBD1 on 7 matching bases. The CDR3 has 14 amino acids. CDR1 is SGHRS, CDR2 YFSETQ, per germline. This chain's CDR3 is CASSFGTLPGQKNF. For the CDR3, the DNA is TGCGCCAGCAGCTTCGGGACTTTACCGGGACAGAAGAACTTC.

The chain links TRBV10-1 to TRBJ2-3; D is perhaps TRBD2 (5 bases). The germline V gene has CDR1 WNHNN and CDR2 SYGVQD (reference sequence). Trimming left V 6 bases short and J 3 bases short, with 22 bases between. This CDR3 contains 17 residues. The CDR3 DNA sequence: TGCGCCAGCAGCGATCTGAGGGCTAGCCACAGAACAGATACGCAGTATTTT. Encoded protein: CASSDLRASHRTDTQYF.

With regard to this clone: Other nucleotide sequences from this sample produce the same CDR3. This chain joins TRBV7-9 and TRBJ1-1, with D unresolved. The V and J ends lost 3 bases and 1 base respectively, with 6 bases between them. This CDR3 region has 13 residues. Germline V gives CDR1 SEHNR, CDR2 FQNEAQ (reference sequence). The CDR3 DNA reads as TGTGCCAGCAGCTTTGGGTCGAACACTGAAGCTTTCTTT. Protein sequence: CASSFGSNTEAFF.

This clone was recorded only once. The chain joins TRBV9 to TRBJ2-3, with 7 bases that match TRBD2. Germline CDR1 SGDLS, CDR2 YYNGEE. There are 16 residues in the CDR3. V was clipped by 0 bases and J by 2 bases; unmatched bases: 6. CDR3 region: CASSVGSSGLTDTQYF. CDR3 in DNA: TGTGCCAGCAGCGTAGGGTCTAGCGGCCTCACAGATACGCAGTATTTT.

The chain recombines TRBV12-5 with TRBJ2-6; D is uncertain. Deletions cut 1 base from V and 2 bases from J, with 6 bases between. Germline V CDR1 and CDR2: LGHNT, FRNRAP. The CDR3 totals 15 residues. The CDR3 sequence: CASGLDGPGANVLTF. DNA of the CDR3: TGTGCTAGTGGTTTGGACGGCCCTGGGGCCAACGTCCTGACTTTC.